Given below is one T cell receptor (beta chain) in context. The antigen this receptor binds is unknown. The input lacks base qualities; no much larger clone sits a single base away. Library creation used 5' RACE. TCRdb names Illumina HiSeq 2500 as the instrument used. The second PCR ran for roughly 7 to 12 cycles and used a J-beta primer mix along with a sample-barcoded 5' primer. A template-switch 5' adaptor carrying 12 random nucleotides introduced a unique molecular identifier onto each TCR beta cDNA molecule. At least 2.5 million CDR3-containing paired-end reads were obtained from each sample. The Mint cDNA synthesis kit, primed by a TRBC-specific oligonucleotide, was used to synthesize first-strand cDNA from all RNA. After uracil-DNA glycosylase treatment, a first 18-cycle PCR used universal primers M1SS and BC2_uni_R on all cDNA. Per the original workflow: For normalization, 1 million high-quality reads, each with a distinct molecular identifier, were randomly selected from each sample. Reads sharing molecular identifiers were discarded rather than binned into consensus sequences. MiTCR, run with a Q25 quality threshold and the strictest error-elimination algorithm, handled CDR3 identification, clonotype clustering and error correction. A nonparametric unseen species model with Euler transformation was used to estimate lower-bound total TCR beta diversity. The public reads were quality trimmed at Q25 with fastp and then assembled into clones with MiXCR by TCRdb, keeping productive beta chains. Each record represents a unique CDR3 protein, reported with the most common genes and DNA among its rows. The V and J calls shown here were made by TCRdb, not taken from the authors' results. In all, the sample holds 800,000 to 1,300,000 distinct CDR3 sequences, and about 23% of those were seen once. The biggest ten clones account for 0.75% of the sample.

The sample originates from a study of blood T cells in healthy people across ages (dated by TCRdb to between 2014 and 2016). Study-level background: In model experiments, roughly one uniquely barcoded TCR beta cDNA molecule per two T cells was captured by template switching. Age-related changes in TCR beta repertoire diversity were measured in the study by deep sequencing normalized with unique cDNA molecular identifiers. The donors were split into four age groups: young (average 16 years), middle-aged (39), aged (around 67) and long-lived (over 75). Using the same blood draw, the study looked at two additional independent replicas of 1 million unique cDNA reads for two donors, one aged 18 to 30 and the other aged 80 or older. Overall study outcomes, separate from this receptor: Compared with the aged group, more naive CD4+ T cells, fewer expanded clones and increased TCR diversity were shown by the long-lived group, suggesting age selection. Because the CMV infection status of the donors was unknown, age-related changes in expanded clonotypes may potentially have been confounded. Observed TCR beta diversity per million T cells fell roughly linearly with age, and a significant reduction was already apparent by age around 40. A strong correlation was found between observed TCR beta diversity and the percentage of naive T cells measured by flow cytometry. Estimates of total diversity based on one million sequenced T cells were regarded as lower bounds and as underestimates. Because profiling used bulk unsorted PBMCs, naive and antigen-experienced compartments could not be compared conclusively.

V sheds 0 bases and J sheds 4 bases, leaving 9 bases between their ends. The CDR3, cysteine through phenylalanine, is 14 amino acids long. Left in the record is the CDR3 DNA by itself, 42 bases read in frame from the first base. The roughly 39 donors, aged about 6 to 95 years, were systemically healthy Caucasian individuals from Russia. Each donor gave around 9.8 milliliters of peripheral blood, collected into EDTA-treated Vacutainer tubes. Ficoll-Paque density-gradient centrifugation was used to isolate PBMCs, with at least 7 million per sample. Trizol reagent was used to extract total RNA from PBMCs, with at least 5.5 micrograms per sample. For every donor, flow cytometry on a PBMC aliquot measured the percentage of naive CD45RAhigh/CD27high T cells. The same data also contributed to another study, on T cells of mothers and their children. As the second publication notes: Donors were nine systemically healthy Caucasian individuals: three mothers and their six children. cDNA synthesis consumed the entire amount of extracted RNA, loaded at 1.5 ug RNA in each 15 ul reaction. In the second PCR, sample barcodes and 2-4 random nucleotides were introduced via the M1S primer. Over 8 million TCR beta CDR3 reads were obtained for each mother, and approximately 3.2 million reads were obtained for each child. In both related and unrelated pairs, thymic selection shapes the output of TCR recombination in a similar way, with inherited differences having only a minor effect. Related mother-child pairs always showed normalized repertoire overlap that was slightly higher than in unrelated mother-child pairs, though the difference was never significant. No persistent microchimeric T cell clones were found, with a detection sensitivity of 80 to 100 clones per million clonotypes. To look for features that set related mother-child pairs apart from unrelated individuals, the researchers ran deep NGS to compare the TCR beta repertoires of mothers and children. Mothers averaged 40 +/- 4 years of age and children averaged approximately 11 +/- 4 years. After adapter ligation was performed with NEBNext reagents, the libraries were sequenced on an Illumina HiSeq 2000 with 100+100 nt paired-end reads. Mother and child libraries were prepared a month apart and sequenced in separate runs to prevent cross-contamination. Each donor had between about 500,000 and 2,100,000 distinct TCR beta clonotypes identified. Naive TCR beta clonotypes were estimated from low-frequency clonotypes matched to each donor's FACS-determined naive share, without sorting.

The chain was built from TRBV12-3 or TRBV12-4 and TRBJ1-2; the D gene is unclear. The sequenced sample consisted of blood. The sequence came from a girl aged 2-10 years in good health. The DNA reads TGTGCCAGCAGTTTAGCGCCAGCCGTCTATGGCTACACCTTC. This sequence encodes CASSLAPAVYGYTF.